What follows describes a single T cell receptor (beta chain). The data were taken from a study of blood T cell repertoires in COVID-19. Whole-study context: Acute-phase and convalescent COVID-19 samples originated in the United States, Italy and Spain.

The CDR3 is 13 amino acids. Germline V CDR1 and CDR2: SGDLS, YYNGEE. Trimming pared 3 bases from V and 1 base from J, leaving 7 bases between. Profiled with immunoSEQ multiplex PCR; TCRdb holds only in-frame clones, not every one. Among about 170,000 clones listed, 92% were seen once. This TCR came from a man aged 25 to 40 with COVID-19, enrolled during active disease. Source material: peripheral blood. The rearrangement uses TRBV9 and TRBJ1-1, with D unresolved. The CDR3 bases are TGTGCCAGCAGCGCCCGACAGAACACTGAAGCTTTCTTT. Protein sequence: CASSARQNTEAFF. The full variable domain, in which reference TRBV9 and TRBJ1-1 provide the parts outside the CDR3, is DSGVTQTPKHLITATGQRVTLRCSPRSGDLSVYWYQQSLDQGLQFLIQYYNGEERAKGNILERFSAQQFPDLHSELNLSSLELGDSALYFCASSARQNTEAFFGQGTRLTVV.